This T cell receptor (beta chain) was recorded in a study of T-cell memory formation after mild COVID-19. Whole-study results and caveats: The CD4+ clones that contracted clustered mainly within CM and EM, and the CD8+ clones concentrated in EMRA. Clones contracting over day 15 to 85 were CD4/CD8 balanced, with later expanders leaning CD4+.

TCRdb re-derived calls from the 5' RACE reads in MiXCR, one entry per CDR3 protein. The table includes 250,000 to 400,000 distinct CDR3 sequences, approximately 15% detected once. Trimming pared 0 bases from V and 4 bases from J, leaving 4 bases between. In germline, CDR1 is LNHNV, CDR2 YYDKDF (reference sequence). This CDR3 has 13 amino acids. Comments on this clonotype: The antigen remains undetermined.

Sequenced material: PBMCs or a T cell subset sorted from them (not recorded which). The rearrangement joins TRBV15 to TRBJ1-5; D ambiguous. The source is a man aged 18-30 years who had mild COVID-19 (a few samples of this study predate the infection). Cell type and time point are not known. The CDR3 bases are TGTGCCACCAGCAGAGAAGGAAATCAGCCCCAGCATTTT. As protein: CATSREGNQPQHF.